A single sample is the source of the 30 T cell receptor beta chains below, sequenced in a study of T cells after yellow fever vaccination. TCRdb used MiXCR to reprocess the 5' RACE reads, holding one entry per CDR3 protein. The data show hundreds of thousands of distinct CDR3 sequences, 8.5% to 9% seen once. The specimen was PBMCs, collected on the day of the first yellow fever vaccination. The receptors stem from a young man who received the YFV17D yellow fever vaccine.

The CDR3: CASSYRRTGGDGGYTGELFF. The CDR3 nucleotides are TGTGCCAGCAGTTACCGAAGGACAGGGGGCGACGGTGGTTACACCGGGGAGCTGTTTTTT. This chain uses TRBV6-5 with TRBJ2-2; 11 bases match TRBD1. Germline-derived CDR1 and CDR2 are MNHEY and SVGAGI. CDR3 size: 20 residues. Germline trimming cut 2 bases from V and 3 bases from J; bases unmatched to any gene: 14.

Only a few counts were recorded for this clonotype. This chain links TRBV9 with TRBJ2-2; maybe TRBD2 (6 bases). CDR1 and CDR2 (germline): SGDLS, YYNGEE. This CDR3 spans 15 amino acids. V shed 0 bases and J shed 5 bases, with 11 bases lying between them. CDR3: CASSVATSRTGELFF. CDR3 nucleotide sequence: TGTGCCAGCAGCGTAGCCACTAGCAGGACCGGGGAGCTGTTTTTT.

V usage is TRBV5-5 and J usage is TRBJ1-3; the D is unclear. Trimming took 1 base from V and 7 from J, leaving 9 bases between them. CDR1 SGHKS and CDR2 YYEKEE come from the germline V gene (reference sequence). This CDR3 comprises 13 residues. The CDR3 DNA reads as TGTGCCAGCAGCTTGACAGCGGCTAACACCATATATTTT. Translating it yields CASSLTAANTIYF.

This clonotype was observed a few times. The gene calls are TRBV6-1 and TRBJ2-5, with 9 bases that match TRBD1. V lost 4 bases to trimming and J lost 3 bases; unmatched junction nucleotides: 6. This CDR3 spans 15 amino acids. The germline V gene has CDR1 MNHNS and CDR2 SASEGT. The CDR3 loop is CASSVHRGPKETQYF. CDR3 DNA sequence: TGTGCCAGCAGTGTCCACAGGGGGCCTAAAGAGACCCAGTACTTC.

This clonotype was seen ten or more times. CDR3 nucleotides: TGTGCCAGCAGCTCGACAGTGGCAAAGCAGTTCTTC. Its protein is CASSSTVAKQFF. The rearrangement links TRBV7-2 to TRBJ2-1; D is possibly TRBD1 (5 bases). Trimming cost V 4 bases and J 11 bases, with 12 bases left between them. This CDR3 region has 12 residues. Germline CDR1 and CDR2: SGHTA and FQGNSA.

This clonotype was observed a few times. The gene calls are TRBV20-1 and TRBJ1-1, with TRBD1 identical over 7 bases. V was pared by 5 bases and J by 5 bases, with 8 bases of the junction left unmatched. Germline CDR1 and CDR2: DFQATT and SNEGSKA (reference sequence). CDR3 length: 13 amino acids. CDR3 bases: TGCAGTGCTGAGACAGGGCGGGAAACTGAAGCTTTCTTT. Translation: CSAETGRETEAFF.

This clonotype was seen a handful of times. The chain combines TRBV5-1 with TRBJ2-3, with D perhaps matching TRBD2 (5 bases). V lost 3 bases, J lost 2 bases, and 16 bases lay in between. The CDR3 runs 16 residues. From germline, CDR1 is SGHRS and CDR2 YFSETQ. The CDR3, as DNA: TGCGCCAGCAGCTCTGGTACCCTAGCAGACACAGATACGCAGTATTTT. Its translation is CASSSGTLADTDTQYF.

This chain links TRBV28 with TRBJ2-1; the D is unclear. CDR1 MDHEN and CDR2 SYDVKM come from the germline V gene. The CDR3 consists of 15 residues. Trimming took off 6 bases at V and 7 bases at J, with 19 bases between the two ends. The CDR3 DNA reads TGTGCCAGCAGCCCCCCCGAGGTCGGATGGAATGAGCAGTTCTTC. Translation: CASSPPEVGWNEQFF.

This clonotype was detected a few times. The rearrangement uses TRBV30 and TRBJ1-5; tentative D call: TRBD1 (6 bases). Germline CDR1 reads GTSNPN; CDR2 reads SVGIG (reference sequence). The CDR3 is made up of 13 amino acids. Trimming left V 1 base short and J 8 bases short, with 12 bases between. The CDR3 sequence is CAWSAQQGKPQHF. DNA of the CDR3: TGTGCCTGGAGTGCGCAGCAGGGGAAGCCCCAGCATTTT.

In its sample, this clonotype was seen a few times. The J gene is TRBJ2-1, the V gene TRBV6-2 or TRBV6-3; maybe TRBD2 (5 bases). V lost 1 base and J 7 bases, leaving 8 bases between the germline ends. There are 13 residues in the CDR3. Looked up from germline, CDR1 is MNHEY and CDR2 is SVGEGT. The CDR3 spells CASSYYGENEQFF. The CDR3 nucleotides read TGTGCCAGCAGTTACTATGGGGAGAATGAGCAGTTCTTC.

This clonotype has more than one count but fewer than ten. The chain employs TRBV29-1 and TRBJ2-3; 9 bases are shared with TRBD2. Germline assignment: CDR1 SQVTM and CDR2 ANQGSEA. The trim removed 5 bases at V and 6 bases at J, leaving 12 bases unmatched. The CDR3 sequence is 15 residues long. This CDR3 is CSVSPKSGGSDTQYF. CDR3 bases: TGCAGCGTTTCCCCTAAAAGCGGGGGGTCGGATACGCAGTATTTT.

V usage is TRBV4-3 and J usage is TRBJ2-5; 7 bases align to TRBD2. Germline trimming cut 3 bases from V and 5 bases from J; bases unmatched to any gene: 15. The CDR3 totals 17 residues. Germline CDR1 reads LGHNA; CDR2 reads YSLEER. The CDR3 DNA reads TGCGCCAGCAGCCAGGGAGGGTTCAGAGGTATCGGTGAGACCCAGTACTTC. This gives the protein CASSQGGFRGIGETQYF.

The V call is TRBV7-9, the J call TRBJ2-7; 7 bases are shared with TRBD1. CDR1 is SEHNR, CDR2 FQNEAQ, per germline (reference sequence). There are 14 residues in the CDR3. Trimming cost V 5 bases and J 2 bases; bases outside gene matches: 6. The CDR3, as DNA: TGTGCCAGCAGCCCCCGGGACAGAGCCTACGAGCAGTACTTC. Translation: CASSPRDRAYEQYF.

This clonotype was picked up a small number of times. The gene calls are TRBV4-3 and TRBJ2-1; 7 nucleotides agree with TRBD1. Trimming at V came to 3 bases and at J to 6 bases, leaving 11 bases not matched to a gene. Germline V gene lookup returns CDR1 LGHNA and CDR2 YSLEER. The CDR3 length is 16 residues. The DNA of the CDR3 is TGCGCCAGCAGCCAGCTAACGGGACAGTATATCAATGAGCAGTTCTTC. As protein: CASSQLTGQYINEQFF.

This clonotype was seen only a few times. The rearrangement links TRBV20-1 to TRBJ1-4, with TRBD1 matching over 7 bases. Trimming took 0 bases from V and 0 from J; bases not matched to a gene: 4. Germline V gives CDR1 DFQATT, CDR2 SNEGSKA (reference sequence). This CDR3 region has 16 residues. The CDR3, as DNA: TGCAGTGCTAGAGAGCCCGACAGGGCAACTAATGAAAAACTGTTTTTT. Amino acids: CSAREPDRATNEKLFF.

This rearrangement joins TRBV5-5 to TRBJ2-5; D gene unclear. Looked up from germline, CDR1 is SGHKS and CDR2 is YYEKEE (reference sequence). CDR3 length: 12 amino acids. The ends were cut back, 0 bases at V and 14 bases at J, with 14 bases in the middle. The CDR3 bases are TGTGCCAGCAGCTTGGAGCGACGCTGGATTTACTTC. Translation: CASSLERRWIYF.

This clonotype was counted between two and nine times. The chain carries TRBV25-1 and TRBJ2-5, with D perhaps TRBD2 (6 bases). CDR1 is MGHDK, CDR2 SYGVNS, per germline. This CDR3 has 14 residues. The V gene lost 3 bases and the J gene lost 5 bases, with 13 bases spanning the gap. CDR3 sequence reads: CASSDSGGLETQYF. CDR3 coding DNA: TGTGCCAGCAGTGACTCTGGGGGGTTGGAGACCCAGTACTTC.

The J gene is TRBJ2-5, the V gene TRBV7-3; D possibly corresponds to TRBD2 (6 bases). V lost 3 bases and J 4 bases, leaving 9 bases between the germline ends. Germline V CDR1 and CDR2: SGHTA, FQGTGA. The CDR3 runs to 13 residues. CDR3 sequence: CASSLTSTETQYF. CDR3 DNA: TGTGCCAGCAGCTTGACTAGTACAGAGACCCAGTACTTC. The whole variable domain, filled in from reference TRBV7-3 and TRBJ2-5, reads GAGVSQTPSNKVTEKGKYVELRCDPISGHTALYWYRQSLGQGPEFLIYFQGTGAADDSGLPNDRFFAVRPEGSVSTLKIQRTERGDSAVYLCASSLTSTETQYFGPGTRLLVL.

The V call is TRBV11-2, the J call TRBJ1-2, with D uncertain. The CDR3 loop spans 14 amino acids. Deletions cut 1 base from V and 1 base from J, with 7 bases between. CDR1 SGHAT and CDR2 FQNNGV come from the germline V gene. The CDR3 spells CASSLGNLNYGYTF. CDR3 sequence (DNA): TGTGCCAGCAGCTTAGGAAACCTTAACTATGGCTACACCTTC.

This clonotype was picked up a small number of times. This rearrangement joins TRBV27 to TRBJ2-7; D unclear. The CDR3 runs to 12 residues. Germline values: CDR1 MNHEY, CDR2 SMNVEV (reference sequence). Trimming shortened V by 6 bases and J by 0 bases, and 6 bases separated the two germline ends. CDR3 loop: CASRPPSYEQYV. The CDR3 DNA sequence: TGTGCCAGCAGACCCCCCTCCTACGAGCAGTACGTC.

In this sample, this clonotype turned up many times. The chain is built from TRBV9 and TRBJ1-6; D call uncertain. Germline CDR1 is SGDLS and CDR2 is YYNGEE. The CDR3 length is 14 residues. V was shortened by 5 bases and J by 6 bases, with 12 bases between the two germline ends. The CDR3 spells CASSLTAINSPLHF. The CDR3 bases are TGTGCCAGCAGTCTAACAGCAATTAATTCACCCCTCCACTTT.

This clonotype was detected many times. The chain combines TRBV7-9 with TRBJ1-5, with D uncertain. The CDR3 loop spans 14 amino acids. V was clipped by 2 bases and J by 4 bases, with 9 bases between them. Germline CDR1 and CDR2: SEHNR and FQNEAQ (reference sequence). The CDR3: CASSLTGTNQPQHF. In nucleotides, the CDR3 is TGTGCCAGCAGCTTAACGGGTACGAATCAGCCCCAGCATTTT.

This clonotype turned up a few times. The chain links TRBV5-4 to TRBJ2-3; D is perhaps TRBD2 (6 bases). V lost 3 bases, J lost 2 bases, and 7 bases lay in between. In germline, CDR1 is SGHNT, CDR2 YYREEE (reference sequence). The length of the CDR3 is 13 residues. The chain's CDR3 is CASSWDFTDTQYF. The DNA for the CDR3 is TGTGCCAGCAGCTGGGACTTCACAGATACGCAGTATTTT.

The rearrangement joins TRBV15 to TRBJ2-6, with a tentative D call TRBD1 (6 bases). CDR1 and CDR2 (germline): LNHNV, YYDKDF (reference sequence). This CDR3 comprises 16 residues. V was clipped by 0 bases and J by 4 bases, with 10 bases between them. CDR3 in amino acids: CATSRDWGQGANVLTF. The CDR3 region has the DNA TGTGCCACCAGCAGAGATTGGGGGCAAGGGGCCAACGTCCTGACTTTC.

CDR3 in amino acids: CASSLPTSSGANVLTF. The CDR3 DNA follows: TGCGCCAGCAGCCTACCTACAAGCTCTGGGGCCAACGTCCTGACTTTC. This sequence joins TRBV5-1 and TRBJ2-6, with no clear D. Germline V gives CDR1 SGHRS, CDR2 YFSETQ. The CDR3 consists of 16 residues. V was cut by 4 bases and J by 0 bases, with 11 bases left in between.

This clonotype has at least ten counts. This sequence joins TRBV6-2 or TRBV6-3 and TRBJ2-2; D remains unclear. The V gene's germline CDR1 is MNHEY and CDR2 SVGEGT. The CDR3 is 14 amino acids. Trimming shortened V by 4 bases and J by 1 base, and 7 bases separated the two germline ends. CDR3 residues: CASSWVGNTGELFF. The CDR3 DNA sequence: TGTGCCAGCAGTTGGGTCGGGAACACCGGGGAGCTGTTTTTT.

This clonotype was observed a few times. CDR3 DNA sequence: TGTGCCAGCAGCTTTTCAGGGACCGACACCGGGGAGCTGTTTTTT. It codes for CASSFSGTDTGELFF. The chain links TRBV7-8 to TRBJ2-2; D is tentatively TRBD1 or TRBD2 (5 bases each). V gave up 3 bases and J gave up 3 bases, with 11 bases separating them. CDR3 length: 15 residues. Germline CDR1 SGHVS, CDR2 FQNEAQ.

The table lists this clonotype with a few counts. The chain carries TRBV7-2 and TRBJ1-1; TRBD1 is a possible D gene (5 bases). This CDR3 is built from 15 residues. CDR1 is SGHTA, CDR2 FQGNSA, per germline. Trimming left V 1 base short and J 4 bases short, with 13 bases between. CDR3 loop: CASSLVYGGTTEAFF. In nucleotides, the CDR3 is TGTGCCAGCAGCTTAGTGTACGGGGGAACCACTGAAGCTTTCTTT.

This clonotype appeared many times. The rearrangement uses TRBV19 and TRBJ1-1; TRBD1 matches at 10 bases. V lost 7 bases and J lost 3; bases outside the gene matches: 14. The CDR3 has 17 residues. Germline CDR1 and CDR2: LNHDA and SQIVND (reference sequence). Written as DNA, the CDR3 is TGTGCCAGTAATTCCTATGACAGGGGGCAAGAGGACACTGAAGCTTTCTTT. Translation gives CASNSYDRGQEDTEAFF.

The genes are TRBV9 and TRBJ2-2; 9 nucleotides line up with TRBD1. The CDR3 is 17 residues long. Trimming cost V 4 bases and J 5 bases; bases outside gene matches: 12. Germline CDR1 reads SGDLS; CDR2 reads YYNGEE. DNA for the CDR3: TGTGCCAGCAGCCTACCTCTGACAGGGGGGAGGACCGGGGAGCTGTTTTTT. The encoded protein is CASSLPLTGGRTGELFF.